The source of this T cell receptor beta chain is a study of CD4+ T cells in melanoma. General study points: In melanoma, neoantigen-specific CD4+ T cells reportedly differed in differentiation state.

This table comes from immunoSEQ multiplex PCR, and its TCRdb copy is limited to in-frame clones, with some not included. The table lists about 140,000 clones, around 90% of them singletons. CDR1 and CDR2 from the germline V gene are SGHRS and YFSETQ. Trimming took 0 bases from V and 4 from J, leaving 10 bases between them. The CDR3 runs to 15 residues. As to this clone: Its antigen is undetermined.

This chain joins TRBV5-1 and TRBJ1-4, with D uncertain. This clonotype originated in a human donor with melanoma. CDR3 sequence: CASSLAQGINEKLFF. The CDR3, as DNA: TGCGCCAGCAGCTTGGCCCAAGGGATTAATGAAAAACTGTTTTTT. The full variable domain, in which reference TRBV5-1 and TRBJ1-4 provide the parts outside the CDR3, is KAGVTQTPRYLIKTRGQQVTLSCSPISGHRSVSWYQQTPGQGLQFLFEYFSETQRNKGNFPGRFSGRQFSNSRSEMNVSTLELGDSALYLCASSLAQGINEKLFFGSGTQLSVL.